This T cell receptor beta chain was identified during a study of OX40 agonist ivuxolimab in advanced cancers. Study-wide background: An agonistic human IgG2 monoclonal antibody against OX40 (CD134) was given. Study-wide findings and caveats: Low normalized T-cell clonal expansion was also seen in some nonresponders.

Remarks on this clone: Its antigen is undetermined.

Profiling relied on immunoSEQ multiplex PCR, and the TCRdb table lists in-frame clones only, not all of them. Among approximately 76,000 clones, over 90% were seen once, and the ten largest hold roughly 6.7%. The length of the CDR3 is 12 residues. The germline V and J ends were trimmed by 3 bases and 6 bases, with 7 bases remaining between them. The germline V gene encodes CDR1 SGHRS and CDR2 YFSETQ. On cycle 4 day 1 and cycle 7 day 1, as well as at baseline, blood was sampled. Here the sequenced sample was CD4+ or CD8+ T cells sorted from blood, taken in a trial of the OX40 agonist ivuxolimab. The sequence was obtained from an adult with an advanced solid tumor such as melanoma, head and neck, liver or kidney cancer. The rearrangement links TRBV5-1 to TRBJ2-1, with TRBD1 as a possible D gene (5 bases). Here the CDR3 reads CASSYDSNEQFF. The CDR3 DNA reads TGCGCCAGCAGCTACGACAGCAATGAGCAGTTCTTC.